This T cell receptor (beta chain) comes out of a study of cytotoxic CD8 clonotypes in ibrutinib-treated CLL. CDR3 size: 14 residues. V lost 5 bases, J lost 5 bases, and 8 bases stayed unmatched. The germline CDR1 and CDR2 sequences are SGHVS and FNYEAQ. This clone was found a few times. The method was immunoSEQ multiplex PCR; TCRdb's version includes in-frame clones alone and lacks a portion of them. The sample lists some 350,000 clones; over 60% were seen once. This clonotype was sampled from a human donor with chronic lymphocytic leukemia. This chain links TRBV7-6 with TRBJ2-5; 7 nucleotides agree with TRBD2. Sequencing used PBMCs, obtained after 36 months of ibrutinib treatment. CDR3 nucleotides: TGTGCCAGCAGCCCCGTGGGAGGGTTGGAGACCCAGTACTTC. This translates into CASSPVGGLETQYF.